These 16 T cell receptor beta chains originate from one sample sequenced in a study of blood T cell repertoires in COVID-19. The protocol was immunoSEQ multiplex PCR, while the TCRdb copy is restricted to in-frame clones and leaves out a portion. This sample has approximately 65,000 clones, with approximately 78% found just once. The specimen was peripheral blood. Source of these receptors: a man older than 75 with acute or convalescent COVID-19.

This chain links TRBV4-1 with TRBJ2-5; 7 bases map to TRBD2. From germline, CDR1 is MGHRA and CDR2 YSYEKL. The V segment lost 1 base and the J segment 5 bases; nucleotides outside the gene matches: 7. The CDR3 extends over 15 amino acids. As DNA, the CDR3 is TGCGCCAGCAGCCAAGTCCCCCCAGCGGGGGAGACCCAGTACTTC. This translates into CASSQVPPAGETQYF.

The CDR3 DNA reads as TGCGCCAGCAGCTTGGACGGGACAGGGAATAACGAGCAGTACTTC. Encoded protein: CASSLDGTGNNEQYF. This chain connects TRBV5-1 to TRBJ2-7, with 9 nucleotides matching TRBD1. CDR1 and CDR2 from the germline V gene are SGHRS and YFSETQ. The CDR3 sequence is 15 residues long. Trimming at V came to 0 bases and at J to 5 bases, leaving 6 bases not matched to a gene.

This clone is a singleton in its sample. The V gene is TRBV18, the J gene TRBJ2-1, with TRBD1 matching 7 bases. The CDR3 runs 13 residues. V was pared by 5 bases and J by 5 bases, with 3 bases of the junction left unmatched. The germline gives CDR1 KGHSH, CDR2 LQKENI. The CDR3 sequence is CASSFDRDNEQFF. The CDR3 DNA sequence: TGTGCCAGCTCATTTGACAGGGACAATGAGCAGTTCTTC. Full variable domain (outside the CDR3, taken from reference TRBV18 and TRBJ2-1): NAGVMQNPRHLVRRRGQEARLRCSPMKGHSHVYWYRQLPEEGLKFMVYLQKENIIDESGMPKERFSAEFPKEGPSILRIQQVVRGDSAAYFCASSFDRDNEQFFGPGTRLTVL.

The chain recombines TRBV6-5 with TRBJ1-1; TRBD1 agrees at 10 bases. The J segment lost 4 bases and the V segment lost 2 bases, leaving 7 bases of the junction unmatched. The CDR3 runs to 16 residues. Per the germline V gene, CDR1 is MNHEY and CDR2 is SVGAGI. CDR3 bases: TGTGCCAGCAGTTACACGACAGGGGGCAAGAGCACTGAAGCTTTCTTT. Protein product: CASSYTTGGKSTEAFF.

This clone was seen once. J is TRBJ2-1 and V is TRBV7-6; maybe TRBD1 (6 bases). V shed 0 bases and J shed 10 bases, with 13 bases lying between them. From germline, CDR1 is SGHVS and CDR2 FNYEAQ. This CDR3 comprises 14 residues. Written as DNA, the CDR3 is TGTGCCAGCAGCTTAGCACCTAGGGGGTGGGAGCAGTTCTTC. Amino acid sequence: CASSLAPRGWEQFF.

This clone was recorded once. The same CDR3 arises from other DNA sequences in this sample as well. The chain employs TRBV2 and TRBJ1-2; D is unresolved. The length of the CDR3 is 12 residues. V dropped 3 bases and J dropped 6 bases, with 8 bases sitting between them. Germline lookup yields CDR1 SNHLY and CDR2 FYNNEI. CDR3 coding DNA: TGTGCCAGCAGTGAGACTGGTGATGGCTACACCTTC. This gives the protein CASSETGDGYTF.

The chain joins TRBV4-1 to TRBJ2-5; the match to TRBD2 covers 11 bases. V lost 3 bases, J lost 1 base, and 13 bases stayed unmatched. Germline V gene lookup returns CDR1 MGHRA and CDR2 YSYEKL. The CDR3 contains 19 residues. CDR3 sequence reads: CASSQAGTSGISTQETQYF. The CDR3 DNA follows: TGCGCCAGCAGCCAGGCTGGGACTAGCGGAATCTCTACCCAAGAGACCCAGTACTTC.

This clone has a handful of counts. The chain recombines TRBV10-3 with TRBJ2-1; 8 positions agree with TRBD2. Germline lookup yields CDR1 ENHRY and CDR2 SYGVKD. CDR3 length equals 14 residues. The junction had 0 bases not matched to a gene; V was cut back by 3 bases and J by 2 bases. CDR3 sequence: CAISDGGAYNEQFF. CDR3 coding DNA: TGTGCCATCAGTGACGGGGGGGCCTACAATGAGCAGTTCTTC.

The J gene is TRBJ2-7, the V gene TRBV29-1; D is possibly TRBD2 (5 bases). Deletions cut 7 bases from V and 3 bases from J, with 13 bases between. The CDR3 consists of 12 residues. In germline, CDR1 is SQVTM, CDR2 ANQGSEA. The CDR3 coding sequence is TGCAGCGGCCGACTTGGGAGCTACGAGCAGTACTTC. Protein product: CSGRLGSYEQYF.

V is TRBV5-1 and J is TRBJ1-2; D unresolved. The CDR3 loop spans 14 amino acids. The V gene lost 4 bases and the J gene lost 6 bases, with 16 bases spanning the gap. CDR1 SGHRS and CDR2 YFSETQ come from the germline V gene. As DNA, the CDR3 is TGCGCCAGCAGCCCCGAGGCAGCCCTGGATGGCTACACCTTC. It translates to CASSPEAALDGYTF. The variable domain in full, with the rest retrieved from reference TRBV5-1 and TRBJ1-2, is KAGVTQTPRYLIKTRGQQVTLSCSPISGHRSVSWYQQTPGQGLQFLFEYFSETQRNKGNFPGRFSGRQFSNSRSEMNVSTLELGDSALYLCASSPEAALDGYTFGSGTRLTVV.

A note on this clone: A much larger clone lies one base from this, so it may be a read error. Other DNA variants within this sample encode the same CDR3. The chain couples TRBV7-9 to TRBJ2-7, with D perhaps TRBD1 (6 bases). V was clipped by 4 bases and J by 5 bases, with 9 bases between them. The CDR3 spans 12 residues. Germline V gene sequence: CDR1 SEHNR, CDR2 FQNEAQ (reference sequence). The CDR3 region has the DNA TGTGCCAGCAGCTCCACAGGGAACGAGCAGTACTTC. Translation: CASSSTGNEQYF.

The chain carries TRBV24-1 and TRBJ2-7, with TRBD2 identical over 10 bases. Germline V gene data show CDR1 as KGHDR and CDR2 as SFDVKD. After removal of 4 bases from V and 4 bases from J, the junction contained 6 bases not matched to a gene. This CDR3 has 15 amino acids. Written as DNA, the CDR3 is TGTGCCACCAGTGACCCCGGGACTAGCGTTTACGAGCAGTACTTC. This translates into CATSDPGTSVYEQYF.

This rearrangement joins TRBV5-5 to TRBJ2-3; 10 bases map to TRBD2. This CDR3 has 15 residues. The J segment lost 4 bases and the V segment lost 0 bases, leaving 2 bases of the junction unmatched. Germline values: CDR1 SGHKS, CDR2 YYEKEE (reference sequence). The CDR3: CASSLEAGGPDTQYF. CDR3 in DNA: TGTGCCAGCAGCTTGGAAGCGGGAGGGCCAGATACGCAGTATTTT.

The genes are TRBV2 and TRBJ2-7, with 10 bases fitting TRBD1. Germline V CDR1 and CDR2: SNHLY, FYNNEI. Losses at the gene ends were 6 bases for V and 2 bases for J; bases not matched to a gene: 1. The CDR3 contains 13 residues. The CDR3 protein is CASSGTGAYEQYF. In DNA form, the CDR3 reads TGTGCCAGCAGCGGGACAGGGGCCTACGAGCAGTACTTC.

This chain connects TRBV9 to TRBJ1-1; the D is unclear. This CDR3 has 14 residues. Trimming took 0 bases from V and 5 from J, leaving 11 bases between them. Germline lookup yields CDR1 SGDLS and CDR2 YYNGEE. The CDR3 loop reads CASSVDLPGTEAFF. In nucleotides, the CDR3 is TGTGCCAGCAGCGTAGACCTCCCCGGGACTGAAGCTTTCTTT.

This chain uses TRBV5-6 with TRBJ2-1; 7 bases agree with TRBD1. V shed 3 bases, J shed 3 bases, and the junction held 6 bases outside the gene matches. The CDR3 consists of 15 residues. Germline CDR1 SGHDT, CDR2 YYEEEE. CDR3 residues: CASSYRGFGYNEQFF. The CDR3 DNA follows: TGTGCCAGCAGCTACAGGGGATTCGGCTACAATGAGCAGTTCTTC.